The 9 T cell receptor beta chains reported below all come from one sample, sequenced in a study of blood T cell repertoires in COVID-19. TCRdb's table, derived via immunoSEQ multiplex PCR, lists solely in-frame clones and lacks some. Here the sample spans some 220,000 clones, approximately 83% being singletons. The specimen was peripheral blood. Receptors were obtained from a young woman with COVID-19, enrolled during active disease.

V gene TRBV6-5 combines with J gene TRBJ2-1; 15 positions match TRBD2. The germline V gene encodes CDR1 MNHEY and CDR2 SVGAGI. J was trimmed by 7 bases and V by 10 bases; bases with no gene match: 5. CDR3 length: 14 amino acids. The CDR3 reads CATRGTSGRNEQFF. CDR3 coding DNA: TGTGCCACCCGAGGGACTAGCGGGAGGAATGAGCAGTTCTTC.

On this clone: The same CDR3 also results from other DNA sequences found in this sample. The chain carries TRBV7-9 and TRBJ2-5, with TRBD1 identical over 8 bases. There are 13 residues in the CDR3. Trimming took 5 bases from V and 5 from J; bases not matched to a gene: 4. CDR1 SEHNR and CDR2 FQNEAQ come from the germline V gene (reference sequence). This CDR3 is CASSRTGQETQYF. The CDR3 nucleotides are TGTGCCAGCAGCCGGACAGGGCAGGAGACCCAGTACTTC. The full variable domain, with the rest looked up from reference TRBV7-9 and TRBJ2-5, is DTGVSQNPRHKITKRGQNVTFRCDPISEHNRLYWYRQTLGQGPEFLTYFQNEAQLEKSRLLSDRFSAERPKGSFSTLEIQRTEQGDSAMYLCASSRTGQETQYFGPGTRLLVL.

The V gene is TRBV5-6, the J gene TRBJ2-3, with D maybe TRBD1 (5 bases). The CDR3 extends over 15 amino acids. Trimming stripped 4 bases from V and 2 bases from J, with 14 bases between. CDR1 and CDR2 (germline): SGHDT, YYEEEE. The DNA for the CDR3 is TGTGCCAGCAGCCGCCGACAGACCCCCACAGATACGCAGTATTTT. Translated, it gives CASSRRQTPTDTQYF.

The chain couples TRBV19 to TRBJ1-1, with D possibly TRBD1 on 6 matching bases. This CDR3 has 15 residues. Germline V CDR1 and CDR2: LNHDA, SQIVND (reference sequence). V was shortened by 5 bases and J by 2 bases, with 15 bases between the two germline ends. This chain's CDR3 is CASSSIGTLNTEAFF. The CDR3 DNA reads as TGTGCCAGTAGTTCGATCGGGACACTAAACACTGAAGCTTTCTTT.

This chain joins TRBV24-1 and TRBJ1-2, with a tentative D call TRBD1 (6 bases). This CDR3 contains 14 residues. V was shortened by 3 bases and J by 2 bases, with 9 bases between the two germline ends. Germline V gives CDR1 KGHDR, CDR2 SFDVKD. CDR3 DNA sequence: TGTGCCACCAGTGATATGGACAGAAACTATGGCTACACCTTC. Protein sequence: CATSDMDRNYGYTF.

The chain carries TRBV9 and TRBJ1-1; D gene uncertain. V shed 7 bases and J shed 0 bases, with 13 bases lying between them. Per the germline V gene, CDR1 is SGDLS and CDR2 is YYNGEE. The CDR3 has 14 residues. This CDR3 is CASGLVVMNTEAFF. CDR3 coding DNA: TGTGCCAGCGGTCTGGTAGTAATGAACACTGAAGCTTTCTTT.

The V and J genes are TRBV29-1 and TRBJ1-1; TRBD1 aligns across 7 bases. Trimming took 4 bases from V and 1 from J; bases not matched to a gene: 9. The CDR3 contains 15 residues. Germline V gene lookup returns CDR1 SQVTM and CDR2 ANQGSEA. In DNA, the CDR3 is TGCAGCGTTGTCCGGGGGCCAGGGGGGAACACTGAAGCTTTCTTT. It is translated as CSVVRGPGGNTEAFF.

A note on this clone: No DNA is shown, since the ends of the CDR3 on it are uncertain; the CDR3 is the one TCRdb lists. The rearrangement uses TRBV27 and TRBJ2-7; the table calls TRBD1, which could not be checked here. Per the germline V gene, CDR1 is MNHEY and CDR2 is SMNVEV (reference sequence). The CDR3 is 14 amino acids in total, end residues counted. The CDR3 loop reads CASSVGQGALAKYF.

The rearrangement joins TRBV7-9 to TRBJ2-7; D gene uncertain. V lost 2 bases and J lost 0, with 5 bases in between. The CDR3 has 13 amino acids. Germline values: CDR1 SEHNR, CDR2 FQNEAQ (reference sequence). The CDR3 sequence: CASSLPSSYEQYF. In DNA form, the CDR3 reads TGTGCCAGCAGCTTACCGAGCTCCTACGAGCAGTACTTC.